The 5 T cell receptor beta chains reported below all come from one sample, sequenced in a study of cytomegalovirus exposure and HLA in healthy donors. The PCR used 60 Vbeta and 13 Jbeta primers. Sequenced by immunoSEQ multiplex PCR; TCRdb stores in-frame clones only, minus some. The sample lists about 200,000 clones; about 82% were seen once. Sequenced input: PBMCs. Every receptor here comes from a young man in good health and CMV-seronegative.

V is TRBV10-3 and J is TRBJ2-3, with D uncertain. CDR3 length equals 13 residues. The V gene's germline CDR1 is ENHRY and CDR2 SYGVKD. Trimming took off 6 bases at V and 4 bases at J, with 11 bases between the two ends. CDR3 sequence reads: CAIRNQFADTQYF. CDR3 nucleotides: TGTGCCATCAGGAATCAGTTTGCAGATACGCAGTATTTT.

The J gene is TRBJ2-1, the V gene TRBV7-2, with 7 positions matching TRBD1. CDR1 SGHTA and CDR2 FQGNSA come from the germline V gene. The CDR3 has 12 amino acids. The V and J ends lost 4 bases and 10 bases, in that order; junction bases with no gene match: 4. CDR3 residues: CASSSQGTEQFF. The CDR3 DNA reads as TGTGCCAGCAGCTCACAGGGGACGGAGCAGTTCTTC.

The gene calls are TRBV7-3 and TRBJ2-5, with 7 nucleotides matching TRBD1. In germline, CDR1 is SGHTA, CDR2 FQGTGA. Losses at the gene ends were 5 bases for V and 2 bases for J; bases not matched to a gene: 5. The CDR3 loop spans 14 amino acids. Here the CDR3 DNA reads TGTGCCAGCAGCCCACCGGGACAGCAAGAGACCCAGTACTTC. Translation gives CASSPPGQQETQYF.

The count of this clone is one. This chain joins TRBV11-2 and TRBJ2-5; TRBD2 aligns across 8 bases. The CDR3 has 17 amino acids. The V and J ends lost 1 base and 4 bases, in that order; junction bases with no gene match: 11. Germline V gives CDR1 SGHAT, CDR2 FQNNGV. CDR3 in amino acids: CASSLVRSGGGLETQYF. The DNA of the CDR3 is TGTGCCAGCAGCTTAGTTAGAAGTGGCGGGGGGTTAGAGACCCAGTACTTC.

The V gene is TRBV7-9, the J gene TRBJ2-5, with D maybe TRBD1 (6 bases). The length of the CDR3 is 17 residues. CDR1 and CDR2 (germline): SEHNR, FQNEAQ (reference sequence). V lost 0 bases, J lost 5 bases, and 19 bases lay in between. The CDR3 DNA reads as TGTGCCAGCAGCTTAGCCCAGGTAGCAGGGGATCGGGAGACCCAGTACTTC. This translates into CASSLAQVAGDRETQYF.